Listed below are T cell receptor beta chains from one sample, sequenced in a study of radiotherapy plus CTLA-4 blockade in lung cancer. The assay was immunoSEQ multiplex PCR, and TCRdb's table has in-frame clones only and misses some. The sample has about 51,000 clones, roughly 83% seen once; the top ten hold 8.5%. The sample here was peripheral blood, taken from a patient treated with radiotherapy plus ipilimumab. The receptors derive from a human donor with non-small cell lung cancer who had a complete response to radiotherapy plus ipilimumab. CDR3s include the opening cysteine and the closing phenylalanine or tryptophan. Fields, in order: J gene, V gene, D gene, clone size, CDR3 protein, CDR3 DNA. A D gene is named only where the DNA matches it firmly. Size values are once, few and many counts, or a class for expanded clones, and some rows have none.

j_gene: TRBJ2-3
v_gene: TRBV7-9
d_gene: -
abundance: -
CDR3aa: CASGWETTPDTQYF
CDR3nt: TGTGCCAGCGGGTGGGAGACTACGCCAGATACGCAGTATTTT

j_gene: TRBJ1-2
v_gene: TRBV10-3
d_gene: -
abundance: -
CDR3aa: CAISGREEDGYTF
CDR3nt: TGTGCCATCAGTGGGAGGGAGGAGGATGGCTACACCTTC

j_gene: TRBJ2-5
v_gene: TRBV5-1
d_gene: -
abundance: -
CDR3aa: CASSLTAGQETQYF
CDR3nt: TGCGCCAGCAGCTTGACGGCGGGACAAGAGACCCAGTACTTC

j_gene: TRBJ2-3
v_gene: TRBV7-2
d_gene: -
abundance: once
CDR3aa: CASSPYLRAGTDTQYF
CDR3nt: TGTGCCAGCAGCCCGTACCTAAGGGCAGGGACAGATACGCAGTATTTT

j_gene: TRBJ1-2
v_gene: TRBV10-3
d_gene: -
abundance: -
CDR3aa: CAISDRGGFYGYTF
CDR3nt: TGTGCCATCAGCGACCGGGGGGGATTTTATGGCTACACCTTC

j_gene: TRBJ1-2
v_gene: TRBV7-8
d_gene: TRBD1
abundance: few
CDR3aa: CASSLAQGAGYGYTF
CDR3nt: TGTGCCAGCAGCTTAGCGCAGGGGGCAGGATATGGCTACACCTTC

j_gene: TRBJ1-1
v_gene: TRBV11-2
d_gene: -
abundance: -
CDR3aa: CASSLVPGWTEAFF
CDR3nt: TGTGCCAGCAGCTTAGTCCCGGGTTGGACTGAAGCTTTCTTT

j_gene: TRBJ2-2
v_gene: TRBV9
d_gene: -
abundance: -
CDR3aa: CASSYFSDTGELFF
CDR3nt: TGTGCCAGCAGCTACTTTAGCGACACCGGGGAGCTGTTTTTT

j_gene: TRBJ1-6
v_gene: TRBV15
d_gene: -
abundance: -
CDR3aa: CATSRAGDSPLHF
CDR3nt: TGTGCCACCAGCAGAGCAGGGGATTCACCCCTCCACTTT

j_gene: TRBJ2-5
v_gene: TRBV18
d_gene: -
abundance: -
CDR3aa: CASSPSSSEGTQYF
CDR3nt: TGTGCCAGCTCACCAAGCTCTAGCGAGGGGACCCAGTACTTC

j_gene: TRBJ1-6
v_gene: TRBV14
d_gene: TRBD1
abundance: few
CDR3aa: CASSRPGTDNSPLHF
CDR3nt: TGTGCCAGCAGCCGTCCCGGGACAGATAATTCACCCCTCCACTTT

j_gene: TRBJ1-1
v_gene: TRBV6-5
d_gene: TRBD1
abundance: -
CDR3aa: CASSYAGGADTEAFF
CDR3nt: TGTGCCAGCAGTTACGCAGGGGGCGCAGACACTGAAGCTTTCTTT

j_gene: TRBJ1-5
v_gene: TRBV29-1
d_gene: TRBD1
abundance: -
CDR3aa: CSVRGTGGQPQHF
CDR3nt: TGCAGCGTTCGCGGGACAGGGGGTCAGCCCCAGCATTTT

j_gene: TRBJ2-7
v_gene: TRBV28
d_gene: -
abundance: -
CDR3aa: CASSTYGASYEQYF
CDR3nt: TGTGCCAGCAGCACGTATGGGGCCTCCTACGAGCAGTACTTC

j_gene: TRBJ1-1
v_gene: TRBV28
d_gene: -
abundance: few
CDR3aa: CASSPPGHLDEAFF
CDR3nt: TGTGCCAGCAGTCCCCCGGGACACCTAGATGAAGCTTTCTTT

j_gene: TRBJ1-4
v_gene: TRBV7-2
d_gene: TRBD1
abundance: -
CDR3aa: CASSLGIGGEHEKLFF
CDR3nt: TGTGCCAGCAGCTTGGGGATAGGGGGCGAACATGAAAAACTGTTTTTT

j_gene: TRBJ1-2
v_gene: TRBV7-2
d_gene: -
abundance: -
CDR3aa: CASSLSGIHGYTF
CDR3nt: TGTGCCAGCAGCTTATCGGGAATACATGGCTACACCTTC

j_gene: TRBJ1-2
v_gene: TRBV29-1
d_gene: TRBD1
abundance: -
CDR3aa: CSVLPGQGYGYTF
CDR3nt: TGCAGCGTTCTACCGGGACAGGGGTATGGCTACACCTTC

j_gene: TRBJ2-3
v_gene: TRBV30
d_gene: TRBD2
abundance: -
CDR3aa: CAWSQGTSGGVGGTDTQYF
CDR3nt: TGTGCCTGGTCCCAGGGGACTAGCGGGGGGGTGGGAGGCACAGATACGCAGTATTTT

j_gene: TRBJ2-5
v_gene: TRBV4-3
d_gene: -
abundance: -
CDR3aa: CASSQDTVYGETQYF
CDR3nt: TGCGCCAGCAGCCAAGATACAGTTTACGGAGAGACCCAGTACTTC

j_gene: TRBJ2-3
v_gene: TRBV5-1
d_gene: TRBD1
abundance: -
CDR3aa: CASSPGQISTDTQYF
CDR3nt: TGCGCCAGCAGCCCGGGACAGATAAGCACAGATACGCAGTATTTT

j_gene: TRBJ2-2
v_gene: TRBV7-2
d_gene: -
abundance: -
CDR3aa: CASSPAPNTGELFF
CDR3nt: TGTGCCAGCAGCCCCGCGCCGAACACCGGGGAGCTGTTTTTT

j_gene: TRBJ1-5
v_gene: TRBV21-1
d_gene: -
abundance: few
CDR3aa: CASSNGQISNQPQHF
CDR3nt: TGTGCCAGCAGCAATGGACAGATAAGCAATCAGCCCCAGCATTTT

j_gene: TRBJ1-2
v_gene: TRBV10-3
d_gene: -
abundance: few
CDR3aa: CAISNGQTIYRYTF
CDR3nt: TGTGCCATCAGTAACGGACAGACCATCTATCGCTACACCTTC

j_gene: TRBJ1-1
v_gene: TRBV5-1
d_gene: TRBD1
abundance: -
CDR3aa: CASSLEQGSEAFF
CDR3nt: TGCGCCAGCAGCTTGGAACAGGGGTCTGAAGCTTTCTTT

j_gene: TRBJ2-1
v_gene: TRBV25-1
d_gene: TRBD2
abundance: -
CDR3aa: CASSSQPGTSGIKGRQFF
CDR3nt: TGTGCCAGCAGTTCACAGCCGGGGACTAGCGGGATTAAAGGGAGGCAGTTCTTC

j_gene: TRBJ1-1
v_gene: TRBV20-1
d_gene: TRBD1
abundance: -
CDR3aa: CSARGTGEAFF
CDR3nt: TGCAGTGCTAGAGGGACAGGTGAAGCTTTCTTT

j_gene: TRBJ2-1
v_gene: TRBV2
d_gene: TRBD1
abundance: -
CDR3aa: CASSGLGDRIFYNEQFF
CDR3nt: TGTGCCAGCAGTGGATTGGGGGACAGGATCTTCTACAATGAGCAGTTCTTC

j_gene: TRBJ1-1
v_gene: TRBV25-1
d_gene: TRBD1
abundance: -
CDR3aa: CASSGQGWNTEAFF
CDR3nt: TGTGCCAGCAGCGGACAGGGGTGGAACACTGAAGCTTTCTTT

j_gene: TRBJ1-3
v_gene: TRBV10-3
d_gene: -
abundance: many
CDR3aa: CAISDGSSGNTIYF
CDR3nt: TGTGCCATCAGTGACGGGAGCTCTGGAAACACCATATATTTT

j_gene: TRBJ2-6
v_gene: TRBV4-1
d_gene: TRBD1
abundance: once
CDR3aa: CASGTGALSGANVLTF
CDR3nt: TGCGCCAGCGGGACAGGGGCGCTCTCTGGGGCCAACGTCCTGACTTTC

j_gene: TRBJ1-3
v_gene: TRBV15
d_gene: -
abundance: once
CDR3aa: CATSRSPRTDSGNTIYF
CDR3nt: TGTGCCACCAGCAGGAGCCCGAGGACTGACTCTGGAAACACCATATATTTT

j_gene: TRBJ2-2
v_gene: TRBV9
d_gene: TRBD1
abundance: once
CDR3aa: CASSYRTGSTGELFF
CDR3nt: TGTGCCAGCAGCTACCGGACAGGGTCCACCGGGGAGCTGTTTTTT

j_gene: TRBJ2-1
v_gene: TRBV6-5
d_gene: TRBD1
abundance: -
CDR3aa: CASSRASGGGNEQFF
CDR3nt: TGTGCCAGCAGCCGAGCATCAGGGGGCGGGAATGAGCAGTTCTTC

j_gene: TRBJ1-2
v_gene: TRBV11-2
d_gene: -
abundance: -
CDR3aa: CASSLGQRGPYGYTF
CDR3nt: TGTGCCAGCAGCTTAGGTCAGCGGGGACCCTATGGCTACACCTTC

j_gene: TRBJ1-2
v_gene: TRBV19
d_gene: -
abundance: -
CDR3aa: CASYETGLFYGYTF
CDR3nt: TGTGCCAGTTATGAGACAGGTCTCTTCTATGGCTACACCTTC

j_gene: TRBJ2-1
v_gene: TRBV6-5
d_gene: TRBD2
abundance: -
CDR3aa: CASSYSILAGGNEQFF
CDR3nt: TGTGCCAGCAGTTACTCGATACTAGCGGGAGGGAATGAGCAGTTCTTC

j_gene: TRBJ1-5
v_gene: TRBV18
d_gene: -
abundance: -
CDR3aa: CASSPGNRQPQHF
CDR3nt: TGTGCCAGCTCACCCGGTAACCGGCAGCCCCAGCATTTT

j_gene: TRBJ1-1
v_gene: TRBV28
d_gene: -
abundance: -
CDR3aa: CASITGFGARAEAFF
CDR3nt: TGTGCCAGCATTACAGGGTTTGGGGCGCGCGCTGAAGCTTTCTTT

j_gene: TRBJ1-4
v_gene: TRBV4-1
d_gene: -
abundance: -
CDR3aa: CASKVPGGAREKLFF
CDR3nt: TGCGCCAGCAAAGTACCGGGGGGCGCGAGAGAAAAACTGTTTTTT

j_gene: TRBJ2-3
v_gene: TRBV5-1
d_gene: TRBD1
abundance: -
CDR3aa: CASSLGGQGSSTDTQYF
CDR3nt: TGCGCCAGCAGCTTGGGGGGACAGGGTTCTAGCACAGATACGCAGTATTTT

j_gene: TRBJ2-5
v_gene: TRBV11-3
d_gene: TRBD2
abundance: -
CDR3aa: CASSLDVAGGPEETQYF
CDR3nt: TGTGCCAGCAGCTTAGACGTAGCGGGAGGGCCCGAAGAGACCCAGTACTTC

j_gene: TRBJ1-2
v_gene: TRBV7-6
d_gene: TRBD1
abundance: -
CDR3aa: CASSYRTGQGYTF
CDR3nt: TGTGCCAGCAGCTACAGGACAGGTCAAGGCTACACCTTC

j_gene: TRBJ2-1
v_gene: TRBV9
d_gene: -
abundance: -
CDR3aa: CASSVPPNNNEQFF
CDR3nt: TGTGCCAGCAGCGTTCCCCCCAACAACAATGAGCAGTTCTTC

j_gene: TRBJ1-6
v_gene: TRBV7-2
d_gene: -
abundance: once
CDR3aa: CASSQAGRNYSPLHF
CDR3nt: TGTGCCAGCAGCCAAGCGGGACGGAATTATTCACCCCTCCACTTT

j_gene: TRBJ1-2
v_gene: TRBV5-4
d_gene: TRBD1
abundance: -
CDR3aa: CASTDDRETINYGYTF
CDR3nt: TGTGCCAGCACTGATGACAGGGAAACAATTAACTATGGCTACACCTTC

j_gene: TRBJ1-1
v_gene: TRBV6-4
d_gene: TRBD1
abundance: -
CDR3aa: CASTASPGQGEAFF
CDR3nt: TGTGCCAGCACGGCGTCTCCGGGACAGGGGGAAGCTTTCTTT

j_gene: TRBJ2-5
v_gene: TRBV5-6
d_gene: TRBD1
abundance: -
CDR3aa: CASSRDRPEETQYF
CDR3nt: TGTGCCAGCAGCCGGGACAGGCCAGAAGAGACCCAGTACTTC

j_gene: TRBJ2-7
v_gene: TRBV11-2
d_gene: -
abundance: once
CDR3aa: CASSRTYEQYF
CDR3nt: TGTGCCAGCAGTCGTACCTACGAGCAGTACTTC

j_gene: TRBJ1-2
v_gene: TRBV28
d_gene: -
abundance: -
CDR3aa: CASSLRGGEGYTF
CDR3nt: TGTGCCAGCAGTTTACGGGGAGGGGAGGGCTACACCTTC